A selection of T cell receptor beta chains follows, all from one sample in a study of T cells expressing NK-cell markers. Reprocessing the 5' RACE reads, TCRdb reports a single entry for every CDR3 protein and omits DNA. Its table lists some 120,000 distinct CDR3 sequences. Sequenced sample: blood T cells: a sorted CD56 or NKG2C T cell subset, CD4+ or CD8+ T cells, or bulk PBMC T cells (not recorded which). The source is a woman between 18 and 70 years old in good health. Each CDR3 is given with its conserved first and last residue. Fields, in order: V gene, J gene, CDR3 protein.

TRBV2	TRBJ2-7	CASSEASRAYEQYF
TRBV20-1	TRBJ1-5	CSATSGAGSNQPQHF
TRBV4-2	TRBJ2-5	CASSQETGGKTQYF
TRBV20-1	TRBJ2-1	CSARVSGRAGVLGEQFF
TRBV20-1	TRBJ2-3	CSARTSEAGGDSDTQYF
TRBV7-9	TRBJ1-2	CASSPNVDRIGGYTF
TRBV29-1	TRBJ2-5	CSATGLGETQYF
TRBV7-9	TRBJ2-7	CASSPEGQEYEQYF
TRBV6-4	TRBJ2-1	CASSQSGGAMDEQFF
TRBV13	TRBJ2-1	CASSLQGNSYNEQFF
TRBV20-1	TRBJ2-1	CSARPGTSGRSSYNEQFF
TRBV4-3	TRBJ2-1	CASSQDPSEVAGYNEQFF
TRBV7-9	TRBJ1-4	CASSPHPGTEFNEKLFF
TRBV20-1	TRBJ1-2	CSARVTGPSKANYGYTF
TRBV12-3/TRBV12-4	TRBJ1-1	CASSPGQQAFF
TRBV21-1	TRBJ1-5	CASSKEATEGTNQPQHF
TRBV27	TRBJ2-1	CASSSLAGGGNEQFF
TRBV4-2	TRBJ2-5	CASSQPGLAVLGETQYF
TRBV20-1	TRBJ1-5	CSARAGGRRFGAGQPQHF
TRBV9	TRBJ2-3	CASSVVGRGADTQYF
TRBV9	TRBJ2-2	CASSAPPGYGTGELFF
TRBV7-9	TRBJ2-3	CASSSTPDTQYF
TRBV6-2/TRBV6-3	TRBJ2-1	CASSYSIFGLAGENEQFF
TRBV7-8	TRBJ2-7	CASSSLAGANLDEQYF